Detailed here is one T cell receptor beta chain. Its antigen is not identified. This record belongs to a study of shared clonotypes between healthy human individuals. Genomic DNA belonging to each subset was distributed in equal measure over several immunoSEQ plates. Generated by immunoSEQ multiplex PCR, the TCRdb table keeps only in-frame clones and is missing some. The sample yields roughly 2.4 million clones, about 94% seen once. The study drew its donors from healthy HIV-negative adults without recent acute infections or vaccinations. A CD45RA+ naive subset and a CD45RA-negative memory subset were split from CD4+ cells. Unmatched junction bases numbered 11, after V lost 6 bases and J lost 8 bases. The CDR3 is made up of 15 amino acids. Germline assignment: CDR1 MGHDK and CDR2 SYGVNS. Study findings and constraints: Lower generation probabilities were found for non-shared clonotypes than for those shared by all four donors.

Sequenced: naive CD4+ T cells sorted from blood. Specified subset: CD45RA+ positively selected. The V call is TRBV25-1, the J call TRBJ1-4, with 8 nucleotides matching TRBD1. This clonotype was sampled from a man younger than 35 in good health. DNA of the CDR3: TGTGCCAGCAGAAGAAGCCAGGGGGCAGGGGAAAAACTGTTTTTT. It is translated as CASRRSQGAGEKLFF.